This TCR beta chain stems from a study of T-cell reconstitution after alpha-beta-depleted transplantation in children. This clonotype was seen repeatedly, ten times or more. Unique molecular identifiers were incorporated when the TCRbeta library was constructed. TCRdb re-analysed the PCR reads in MiXCR, keeping a single row per CDR3 protein. This table has hundreds of thousands of distinct CDR3 sequences, around 10% appearing once. The CDR3 runs 18 residues. Germline assignment: CDR1 SGHRS and CDR2 YFSETQ. Losses at the gene ends were 3 bases for V and 1 base for J; bases not matched to a gene: 15. The TCR was taken from a human donor who donated a stem cell graft to a child with acute lymphoblastic leukemia. The specimen comprised PBMCs from the stem cell graft donor, sampled from the stem cell graft. This rearrangement joins TRBV5-1 to TRBJ2-7; 8 bases are shared with TRBD2. CDR3 sequence: CASSSPGGGLITSYEQYF. The CDR3 DNA reads TGCGCCAGCAGCTCGCCCGGGGGGGGCCTCATAACATCCTACGAGCAGTACTTC.